What follows is one T cell receptor (beta chain) and its context. This CDR3 is 15 amino acids long. Trimming pared 2 bases from V and 0 bases from J, leaving 8 bases between. CDR1 and CDR2 from the germline V gene are KGHSH and LQKENI. The data were taken from a study of blood T cell repertoires in COVID-19. Study-level background: Sites in the United States, Italy and Spain provided acute and convalescent COVID-19 samples.

Assay used: immunoSEQ multiplex PCR; TCRdb lists only in-frame clones, some missing. The sample holds about 98,000 clones, roughly 90% seen once. This chain links TRBV18 with TRBJ1-3; possible D gene TRBD1, 5 bases. The TCR was taken from a woman in her forties or fifties with COVID-19, enrolled during active disease. Sequencing input: peripheral blood. The CDR3 protein is CASSPGAGSGNTIYF. DNA for the CDR3: TGTGCCAGCTCACCAGGGGCAGGCTCTGGAAACACCATATATTTT.